This T cell receptor beta chain was captured by sequencing in a study of T cell repertoires in cytomegalovirus infection (dated by TCRdb to the late 2010s). Describing the broader study: Peptide stimulations targeted recently identified HLA-C-restricted CMV epitopes, whose presentation resists viral immunomodulation, together with well-studied HLA-B-restricted epitopes. Donor HLA type was relevant to the analysis, as public TCR beta signatures indicated carriage of CMV infection together with the matching HLA type. Study-level results and caveats: The ex vivo response was dominated by HLA-C-restricted CMV-specific TCR beta clonotypes, which also provided the single most frequent clonotype in two of eight donors. In both this cohort and an independent cohort of 300 to 450 donors, the cumulative frequency of public TCR beta family members distinguished carriers of CMV infection plus the relevant HLA type.

The listed sequencing device is Illumina HiSeq 1500. In-frame beta chains were kept once TCRdb had trimmed the public reads at Q25 with fastp and called clones with MiXCR. Duplicate CDR3 protein sequences are folded into a single record with the most common DNA and genes. A total of fewer than 950,000 distinct CDR3 sequences appear in this sample, 30% to 35% of them only once. The ten largest clones add up to around 11% of the sample. The CDR3 measures 17 amino acids from cysteine to phenylalanine. The retained sequence is limited to the CDR3, 51 bases, with the frame set at the first base. V lost 6 bases and J lost 0 bases, and the count of bases not matched to a germline gene is 10. The germline V gene supplies CDR1 SGHVS and CDR2 FQNEAQ. In the case of this clonotype: The clone's antigen remains unknown. No base qualities exist here, and no much larger clone lies one base off it.

Sample treatment or condition, as interpreted from the label and publication: in vitro stimulation with specific CMV peptide epitopes to enrich CMV-specific T cells. The V and J genes are TRBV7-8 and TRBJ2-3; 9 central bases correspond to TRBD2. The receptor was isolated from a human donor in good health (CMV status not recorded). Some clones in this sample may be carry-over from other donors' samples. The sample consisted of cultured CD8+ T cells from PBMCs, taken from culture after CMV antigen stimulation. The nucleotides are TGTGCCAGCAGGGATTTGCGGGGGGGGTCTAGCACAGATACGCAGTATTTT. The encoded protein is CASRDLRGGSSTDTQYF.